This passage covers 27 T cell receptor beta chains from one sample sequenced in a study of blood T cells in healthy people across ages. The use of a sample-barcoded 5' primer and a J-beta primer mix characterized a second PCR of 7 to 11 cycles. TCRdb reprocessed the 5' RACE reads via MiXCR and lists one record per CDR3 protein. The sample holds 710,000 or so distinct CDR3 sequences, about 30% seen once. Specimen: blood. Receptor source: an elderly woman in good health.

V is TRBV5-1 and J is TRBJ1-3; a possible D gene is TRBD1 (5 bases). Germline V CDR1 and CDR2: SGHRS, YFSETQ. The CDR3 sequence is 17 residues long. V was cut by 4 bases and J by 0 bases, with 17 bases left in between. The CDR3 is CASSHRDGTYSGNTIYF. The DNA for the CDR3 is TGCGCCAGCAGCCACCGGGACGGGACCTACTCTGGAAACACCATATATTTT. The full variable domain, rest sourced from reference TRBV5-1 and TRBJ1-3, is KAGVTQTPRYLIKTRGQQVTLSCSPISGHRSVSWYQQTPGQGLQFLFEYFSETQRNKGNFPGRFSGRQFSNSRSEMNVSTLELGDSALYLCASSHRDGTYSGNTIYFGEGSWLTVV.

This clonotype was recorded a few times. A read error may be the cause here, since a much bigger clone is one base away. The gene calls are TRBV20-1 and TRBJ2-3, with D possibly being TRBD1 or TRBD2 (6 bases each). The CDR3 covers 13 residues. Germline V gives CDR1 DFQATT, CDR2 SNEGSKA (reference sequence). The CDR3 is CSARTGDTGTQYF. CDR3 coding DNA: TGCAGTGCTAGAACGGGGGACACAGGTACGCAGTATTTT.

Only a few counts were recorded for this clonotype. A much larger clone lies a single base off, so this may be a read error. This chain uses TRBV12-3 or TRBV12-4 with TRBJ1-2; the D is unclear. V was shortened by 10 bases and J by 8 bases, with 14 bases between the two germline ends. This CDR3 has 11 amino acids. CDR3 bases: TGTGCCACGGTCCGGTTTGAGGGCTACACCTTC. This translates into CATVRFEGYTF.

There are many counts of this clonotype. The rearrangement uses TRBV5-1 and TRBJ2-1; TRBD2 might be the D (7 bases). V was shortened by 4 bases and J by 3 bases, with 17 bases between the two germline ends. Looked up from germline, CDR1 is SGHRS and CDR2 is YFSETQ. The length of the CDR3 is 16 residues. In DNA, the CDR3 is TGCGCCAGCAGCGTGACGGGGGGCCGCTTCTACAATGAGCAGTTCTTC. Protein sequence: CASSVTGGRFYNEQFF.

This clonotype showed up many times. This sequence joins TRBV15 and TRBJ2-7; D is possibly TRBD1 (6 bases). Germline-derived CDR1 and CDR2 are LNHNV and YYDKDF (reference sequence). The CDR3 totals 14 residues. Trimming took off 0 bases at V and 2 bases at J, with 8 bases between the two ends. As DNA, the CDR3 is TGTGCCACCAGCAGAGATCAGGGGACCTACGAGCAGTACTTC. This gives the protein CATSRDQGTYEQYF.

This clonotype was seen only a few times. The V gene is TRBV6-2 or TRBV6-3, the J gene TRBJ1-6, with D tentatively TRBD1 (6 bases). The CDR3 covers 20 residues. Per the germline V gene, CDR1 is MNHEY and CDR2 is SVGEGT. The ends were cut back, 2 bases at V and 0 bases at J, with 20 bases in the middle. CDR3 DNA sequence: TGTGCCAGCAGTTACGTCGTCGACAGGACCCTGAGCTCCTATAATTCACCCCTCCACTTT. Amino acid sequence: CASSYVVDRTLSSYNSPLHF.

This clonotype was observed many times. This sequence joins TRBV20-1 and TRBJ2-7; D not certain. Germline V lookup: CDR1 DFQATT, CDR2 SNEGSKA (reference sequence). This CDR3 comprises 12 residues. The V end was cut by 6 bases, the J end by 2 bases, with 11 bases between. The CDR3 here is CSASGPPYEQYF. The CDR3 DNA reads TGCAGTGCGAGTGGACCCCCCTACGAGCAGTACTTC.

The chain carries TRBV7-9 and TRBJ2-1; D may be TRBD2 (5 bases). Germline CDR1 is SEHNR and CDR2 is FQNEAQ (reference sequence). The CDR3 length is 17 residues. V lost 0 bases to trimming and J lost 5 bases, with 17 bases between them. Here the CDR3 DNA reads TGTGCCAGCAGCTTAGCGGGAGTGGGCGGAGAAAACAATGAGCAGTTCTTC. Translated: CASSLAGVGGENNEQFF.

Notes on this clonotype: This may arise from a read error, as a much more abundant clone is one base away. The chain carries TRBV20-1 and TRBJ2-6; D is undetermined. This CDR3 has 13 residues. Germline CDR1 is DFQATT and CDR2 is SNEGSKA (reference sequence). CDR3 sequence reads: CGAPVTGANVLTF. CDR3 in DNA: TGCGGTGCTCCAGTCACCGGGGCCAACGTCCTGACTTTC.

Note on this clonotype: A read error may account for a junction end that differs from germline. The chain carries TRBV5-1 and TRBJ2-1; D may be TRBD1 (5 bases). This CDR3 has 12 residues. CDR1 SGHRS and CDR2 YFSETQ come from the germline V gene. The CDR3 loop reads CASSSGYTEQFF. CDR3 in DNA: TGCGCCAGCAGCTCAGGGTACACTGAGCAGTTCTTC.

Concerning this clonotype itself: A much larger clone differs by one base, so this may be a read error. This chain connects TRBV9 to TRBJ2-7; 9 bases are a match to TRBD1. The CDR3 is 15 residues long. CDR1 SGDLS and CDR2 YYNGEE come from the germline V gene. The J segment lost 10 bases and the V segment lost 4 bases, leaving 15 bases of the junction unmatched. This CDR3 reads CASSPSTGGGEAQYF. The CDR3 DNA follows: TGTGCCAGCAGCCCCTCGACAGGGGGAGGGGAGGCCCAGTACTTC. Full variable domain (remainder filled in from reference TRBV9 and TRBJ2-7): DSGVTQTPKHLITATGQRVTLRCSPRSGDLSVYWYQQSLDQGLQFLIQYYNGEERAKGNILERFSAQQFPDLHSELNLSSLELGDSALYFCASSPSTGGGEAQYFGPGTRLTVT.

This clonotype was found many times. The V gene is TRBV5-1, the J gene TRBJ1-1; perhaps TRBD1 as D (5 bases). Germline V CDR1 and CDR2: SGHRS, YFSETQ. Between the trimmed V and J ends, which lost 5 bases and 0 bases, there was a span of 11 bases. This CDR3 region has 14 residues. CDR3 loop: CASSTGGVNTEAFF. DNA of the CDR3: TGCGCCAGCAGTACAGGAGGAGTGAACACTGAAGCTTTCTTT. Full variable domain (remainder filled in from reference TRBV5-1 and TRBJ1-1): KAGVTQTPRYLIKTRGQQVTLSCSPISGHRSVSWYQQTPGQGLQFLFEYFSETQRNKGNFPGRFSGRQFSNSRSEMNVSTLELGDSALYLCASSTGGVNTEAFFGQGTRLTVV.

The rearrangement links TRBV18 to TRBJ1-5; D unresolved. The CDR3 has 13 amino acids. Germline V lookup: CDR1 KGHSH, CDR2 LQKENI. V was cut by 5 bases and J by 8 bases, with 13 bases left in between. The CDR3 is CASSLLGMEPQHF. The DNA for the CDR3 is TGTGCCAGCTCATTATTGGGGATGGAGCCCCAGCATTTT.

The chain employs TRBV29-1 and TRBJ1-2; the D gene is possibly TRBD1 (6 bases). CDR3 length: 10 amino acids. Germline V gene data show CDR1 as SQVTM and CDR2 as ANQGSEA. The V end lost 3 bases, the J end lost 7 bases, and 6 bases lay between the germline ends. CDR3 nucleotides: TGCAGCGTTGACAGGGGTGGCTACACCTTC. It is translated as CSVDRGGYTF.

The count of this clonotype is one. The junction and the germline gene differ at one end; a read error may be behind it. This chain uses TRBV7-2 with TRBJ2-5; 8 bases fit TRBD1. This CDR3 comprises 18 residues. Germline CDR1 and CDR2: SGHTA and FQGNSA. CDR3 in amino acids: CASSLRRKGQGNQETQYF. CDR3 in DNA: TGCGCCAGCAGCTTAAGACGAAAAGGACAGGGAAACCAAGAGACCCAGTACTTC.

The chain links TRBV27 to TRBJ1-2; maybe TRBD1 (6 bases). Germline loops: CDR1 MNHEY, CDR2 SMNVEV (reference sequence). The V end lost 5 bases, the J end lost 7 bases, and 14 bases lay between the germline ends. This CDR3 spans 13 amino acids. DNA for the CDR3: TGTGCCAGCAGTAGAGACAGGTTTTCTGGCTACACCTTC. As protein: CASSRDRFSGYTF.

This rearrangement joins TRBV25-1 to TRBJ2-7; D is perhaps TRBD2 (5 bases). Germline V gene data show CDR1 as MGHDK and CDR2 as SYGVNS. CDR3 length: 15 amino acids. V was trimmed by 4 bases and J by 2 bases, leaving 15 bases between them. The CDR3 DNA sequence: TGTGCCAGCAGTGGCGCCAGGACGGGGACCTACGAGCAGTACTTC. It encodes CASSGARTGTYEQYF.

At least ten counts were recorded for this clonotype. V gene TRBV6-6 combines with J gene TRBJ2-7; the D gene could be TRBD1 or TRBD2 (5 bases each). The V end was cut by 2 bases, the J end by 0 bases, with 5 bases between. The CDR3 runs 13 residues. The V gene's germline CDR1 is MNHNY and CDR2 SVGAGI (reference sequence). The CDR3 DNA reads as TGTGCCAGCAGTTACGGGACCTCCTACGAGCAGTACTTC. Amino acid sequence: CASSYGTSYEQYF.

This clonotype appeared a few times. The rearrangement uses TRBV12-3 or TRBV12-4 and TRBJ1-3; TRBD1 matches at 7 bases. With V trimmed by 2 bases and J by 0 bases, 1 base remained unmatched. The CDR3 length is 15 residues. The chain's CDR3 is CASSLQGGSGNTIYF. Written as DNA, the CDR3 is TGTGCCAGCAGTTTACAGGGGGGCTCTGGAAACACCATATATTTT.

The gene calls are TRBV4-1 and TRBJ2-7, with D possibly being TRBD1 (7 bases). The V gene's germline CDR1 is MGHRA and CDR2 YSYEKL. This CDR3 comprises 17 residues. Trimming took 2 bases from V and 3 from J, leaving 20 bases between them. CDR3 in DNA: TGCGCCAGCAGCCAATTTGCCCGATCAGGGGGACTCTACGAGCAGTACTTC. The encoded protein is CASSQFARSGGLYEQYF.

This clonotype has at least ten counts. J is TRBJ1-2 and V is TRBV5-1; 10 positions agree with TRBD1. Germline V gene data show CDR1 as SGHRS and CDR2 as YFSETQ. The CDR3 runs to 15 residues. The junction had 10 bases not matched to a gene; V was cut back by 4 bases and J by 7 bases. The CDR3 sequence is CASSPSGQGMGGYTF. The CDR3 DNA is TGCGCCAGCAGCCCATCGGGACAGGGGATGGGTGGCTACACCTTC.

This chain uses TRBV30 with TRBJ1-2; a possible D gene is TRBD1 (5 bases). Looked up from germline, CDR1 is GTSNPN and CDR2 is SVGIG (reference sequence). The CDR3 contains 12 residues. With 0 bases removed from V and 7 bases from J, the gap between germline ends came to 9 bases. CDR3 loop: CAWSVAGFGYTF. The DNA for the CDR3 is TGTGCCTGGAGTGTGGCAGGGTTTGGCTACACCTTC.

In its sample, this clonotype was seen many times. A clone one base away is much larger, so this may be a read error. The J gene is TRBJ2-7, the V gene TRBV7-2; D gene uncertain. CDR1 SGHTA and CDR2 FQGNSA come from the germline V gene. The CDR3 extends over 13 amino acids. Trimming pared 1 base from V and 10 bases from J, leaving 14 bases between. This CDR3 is CASSLVETNRQYF. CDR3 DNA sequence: TGTGCCAGCAGCTTAGTAGAGACAAATCGTCAGTACTTC.

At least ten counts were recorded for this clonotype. CDR3 DNA sequence: TGCAGTGCTCATCTAGGGGCAGACCGTTACGAGCAGTACTTC. Protein: CSAHLGADRYEQYF. The J gene is TRBJ2-7, the V gene TRBV20-1; tentative D call: TRBD1 (5 bases). The germline gives CDR1 DFQATT, CDR2 SNEGSKA (reference sequence). The CDR3 consists of 14 residues. V lost 5 bases and J lost 4, with 18 bases in between.

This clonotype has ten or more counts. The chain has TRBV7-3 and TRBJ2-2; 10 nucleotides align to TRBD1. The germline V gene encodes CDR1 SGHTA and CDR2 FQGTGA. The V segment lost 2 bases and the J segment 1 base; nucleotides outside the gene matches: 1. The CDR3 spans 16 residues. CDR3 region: CASSLGDRGNTGELFF. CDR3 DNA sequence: TGTGCCAGCAGCTTAGGGGACAGGGGGAACACCGGGGAGCTGTTTTTT. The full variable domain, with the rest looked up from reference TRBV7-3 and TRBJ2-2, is GAGVSQTPSNKVTEKGKYVELRCDPISGHTALYWYRQSLGQGPEFLIYFQGTGAADDSGLPNDRFFAVRPEGSVSTLKIQRTERGDSAVYLCASSLGDRGNTGELFFGEGSRLTVL.

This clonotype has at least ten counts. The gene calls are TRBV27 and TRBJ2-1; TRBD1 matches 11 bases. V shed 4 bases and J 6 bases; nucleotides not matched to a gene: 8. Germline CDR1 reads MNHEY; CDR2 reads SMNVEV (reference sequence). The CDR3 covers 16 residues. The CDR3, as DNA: TGTGCCAGCAGTTCCCATTCCGGGACAGGGGGCAATGAGCAGTTCTTC. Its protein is CASSSHSGTGGNEQFF.

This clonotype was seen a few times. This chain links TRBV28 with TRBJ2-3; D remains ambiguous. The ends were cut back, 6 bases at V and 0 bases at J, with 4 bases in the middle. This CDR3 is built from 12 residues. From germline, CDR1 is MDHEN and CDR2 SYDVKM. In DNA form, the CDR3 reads TGTGCCAGCAGAATAAGCACAGATACGCAGTATTTT. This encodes CASRISTDTQYF. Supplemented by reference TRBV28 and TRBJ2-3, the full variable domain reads DVKVTQSSRYLVKRTGEKVFLECVQDMDHENMFWYRQDPGLGLRLIYFSYDVKMKEKGDIPEGYSVSREKKERFSLILESASTNQTSMYLCASRISTDTQYFGPGTRLTVL.